This T cell receptor (beta chain) was found in a study of control samples from healthy donors and cancer patients. V lost 0 bases and J 4 bases, leaving 13 bases between the germline ends. CDR1 is SGHRS, CDR2 YFSETQ, per germline. The CDR3 has 15 residues. TCRdb's copy holds only in-frame clones and misses some; the assay was immunoSEQ multiplex PCR. Of about 130,000 clones detected, approximately 89% appear once; the ten largest clones hold roughly 8.7%. The sequence was collected from a man younger than 35 in good health. The V and J genes are TRBV5-1 and TRBJ1-2; possibly TRBD1 for D (5 bases). Source material: blood. The CDR3 loop reads CASSLGPGSLYGYTF. Written as DNA, the CDR3 is TGCGCCAGCAGCTTGGGGCCAGGGAGTCTCTATGGCTACACCTTC.